Here is one T cell receptor (beta chain) with its context. In the authors' workflow: It was from reference gene primer amplification that nucleated cell counts were estimated. Some clones are missing from TCRdb's copy, which holds only in-frame ones; the method was immunoSEQ multiplex PCR. The V and J calls and the clone size are those of that table, but D and trimming were determined from the DNA. Here the sample spans 250,000 to 400,000 clones, about nine tenths being singletons. The sample originates from a study of blood T cell repertoires in COVID-19. Study background: COVID-19 samples from acute and convalescent phases originated in the United States, Italy and Spain.

Seattle's enrolled individuals joined amid active infection and were then monitored longitudinally. Germline V gene data show CDR1 as SGHDN and CDR2 as FVKESK. The trim removed 4 bases at V and 5 bases at J, leaving 9 bases unmatched. This CDR3 is 15 amino acids long. The sequence was collected from a woman between 25 and 40 years old with COVID-19, enrolled during active disease. Sequenced sample: peripheral blood. The rearrangement links TRBV14 to TRBJ1-1; 8 bases fit TRBD1. CDR3 amino acids: CASSPRTGLSTEAFF. DNA of the CDR3: TGTGCCAGCAGCCCTCGGACAGGGTTATCAACTGAAGCTTTCTTT.